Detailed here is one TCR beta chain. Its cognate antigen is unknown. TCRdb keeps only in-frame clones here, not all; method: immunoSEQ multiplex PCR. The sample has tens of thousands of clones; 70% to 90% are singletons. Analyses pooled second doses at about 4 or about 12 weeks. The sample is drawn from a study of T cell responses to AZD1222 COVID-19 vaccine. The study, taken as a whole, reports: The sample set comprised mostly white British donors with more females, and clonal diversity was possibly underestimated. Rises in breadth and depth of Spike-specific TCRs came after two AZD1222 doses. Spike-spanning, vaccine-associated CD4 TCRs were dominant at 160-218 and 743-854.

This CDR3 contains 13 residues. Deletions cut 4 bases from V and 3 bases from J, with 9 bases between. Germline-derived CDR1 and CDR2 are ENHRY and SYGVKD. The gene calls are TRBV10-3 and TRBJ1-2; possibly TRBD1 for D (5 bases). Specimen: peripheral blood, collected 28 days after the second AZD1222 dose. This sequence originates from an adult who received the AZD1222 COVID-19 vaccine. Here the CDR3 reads CAISAQGHYGYTF. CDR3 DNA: TGTGCCATCAGTGCTCAGGGCCACTATGGCTACACCTTC.